This T cell receptor (beta chain) was documented in a study of control samples from healthy donors and cancer patients. The CDR3 consists of 13 residues. CDR1 is WSHSY and CDR2 is SAAADI in the germline V gene. V shed 4 bases, J shed 3 bases, and the junction held 2 bases outside the gene matches. Libraries were prepared by immunoSEQ multiplex PCR; TCRdb keeps only in-frame clonotypes and omits some of them. Of 150,000 to 170,000 clones listed, roughly 94% are singletons. The chain uses TRBV10-2 and TRBJ2-7, with 8 nucleotides matching TRBD1. The sequence came from a man between 35 and 55 years old in good health. Sample: blood. CDR3 sequence: CASSGTGSYEQYF. The DNA for the CDR3 is TGCGCCAGCAGTGGGACAGGGAGCTACGAGCAGTACTTC.